The 7 T cell receptor beta chains presented below share a single source sample, sequenced in a study of regulatory T cells in long-lasting Graves disease. Time point defined: newly diagnosed GD, antithyroid drugs for less than 3 months. RNA extracted from PBMCs served as the sequencing template. The TCR beta library used iRepertoire HTBI primers with Arm-PCR amplification of CDR3. TCRdb called the multiplex PCR reads again in MiXCR, with one record for every CDR3 protein. This sample carries 540,000 or so distinct CDR3 sequences, approximately 12% of them seen once, and the ten largest clones take 10%. These data were likewise used in another study, on T cells in Graves' hyperthyroidism and ophthalmopathy.

Source: peripheral blood mononuclear cells (PBMCs), taken at new diagnosis, from a patient treated with antithyroid drugs. The source of these receptors is a man between 25 and 39 years old with Graves disease.

This clonotype has ten or more counts. V is TRBV6-1 and J is TRBJ1-1; D is ambiguous. This CDR3 has 15 amino acids. Between the trimmed V and J ends, which lost 2 bases and 4 bases, there was a span of 14 bases. CDR1 is MNHNS and CDR2 is SASEGT in the germline V gene. The CDR3 protein is CASSEMDSRGTEAFF. For the CDR3, the DNA is TGTGCCAGCAGTGAAATGGACTCAAGAGGCACTGAAGCTTTCTTT.

V is TRBV2 and J is TRBJ2-7; TRBD2 matches 7 bases. V lost 4 bases, J lost 2 bases, and 5 bases stayed unmatched. Germline CDR1 and CDR2: SNHLY and FYNNEI. The CDR3 runs 14 residues. CDR3 bases: TGTGCCAGCAGTGCTGAGGGAGGGCCCTACGAGCAGTACTTC. Translated: CASSAEGGPYEQYF.

This clonotype was recorded at least ten times. The rearrangement joins TRBV9 to TRBJ2-3; 10 positions match TRBD2. Germline V CDR1 and CDR2: SGDLS, YYNGEE. V shed 4 bases and J 4 bases; nucleotides not matched to a gene: 6. The CDR3 contains 15 residues. The CDR3 spells CASSLRTSGADTQYF. CDR3 in DNA: TGTGCCAGCAGCCTCCGGACTAGCGGCGCAGATACGCAGTATTTT.

This clonotype showed up many times. The chain carries TRBV12-3 or TRBV12-4 and TRBJ2-1, with 16 bases lining up with TRBD2. The ends lost 5 bases at V and 8 bases at J; junction bases unmatched: 9. This CDR3 has 17 residues. The CDR3 DNA is TGTGCCAGCAGTGCGCCGGGACTAGCGGGAGGGCCTGATGAGCAGTTCTTC. This codes for CASSAPGLAGGPDEQFF.

The chain is built from TRBV4-2 and TRBJ2-2; possible D gene TRBD2, 9 bases. The CDR3 has 16 residues. Germline CDR1 LGHNA, CDR2 YNFKEQ. V was cut by 5 bases and J by 5 bases, with 18 bases left in between. The CDR3 region has the DNA TGTGCCAGCAGCGACAGGGGACTAGCAAAGACCGGGGAGCTGTTTTTT. As protein: CASSDRGLAKTGELFF.

There are many counts of this clonotype. The chain couples TRBV18 to TRBJ1-1, with D possibly TRBD1 on 6 matching bases. Germline assignment: CDR1 KGHSH and CDR2 LQKENI. This CDR3 is 11 amino acids long. Trimming shortened V by 8 bases and J by 3 bases, and 7 bases separated the two germline ends. CDR3 sequence: CASQGHTEAFF. As DNA, the CDR3 is TGTGCCAGCCAGGGGCACACTGAAGCTTTCTTT.

Comments on this clonotype: Possible read error: a much larger clone is one base away. The chain employs TRBV15 and TRBJ1-1; D possibly corresponds to TRBD1 (5 bases). The CDR3 runs 14 residues. The germline V and J ends were trimmed by 3 bases and 6 bases, with 14 bases remaining between them. Germline lookup yields CDR1 LNHNV and CDR2 YYDKDF (reference sequence). The CDR3 loop reads CATSRATWDAEAFF. CDR3 sequence (DNA): TGTGCCACCAGCAGGGCGACCTGGGACGCTGAAGCTTTCTTT.